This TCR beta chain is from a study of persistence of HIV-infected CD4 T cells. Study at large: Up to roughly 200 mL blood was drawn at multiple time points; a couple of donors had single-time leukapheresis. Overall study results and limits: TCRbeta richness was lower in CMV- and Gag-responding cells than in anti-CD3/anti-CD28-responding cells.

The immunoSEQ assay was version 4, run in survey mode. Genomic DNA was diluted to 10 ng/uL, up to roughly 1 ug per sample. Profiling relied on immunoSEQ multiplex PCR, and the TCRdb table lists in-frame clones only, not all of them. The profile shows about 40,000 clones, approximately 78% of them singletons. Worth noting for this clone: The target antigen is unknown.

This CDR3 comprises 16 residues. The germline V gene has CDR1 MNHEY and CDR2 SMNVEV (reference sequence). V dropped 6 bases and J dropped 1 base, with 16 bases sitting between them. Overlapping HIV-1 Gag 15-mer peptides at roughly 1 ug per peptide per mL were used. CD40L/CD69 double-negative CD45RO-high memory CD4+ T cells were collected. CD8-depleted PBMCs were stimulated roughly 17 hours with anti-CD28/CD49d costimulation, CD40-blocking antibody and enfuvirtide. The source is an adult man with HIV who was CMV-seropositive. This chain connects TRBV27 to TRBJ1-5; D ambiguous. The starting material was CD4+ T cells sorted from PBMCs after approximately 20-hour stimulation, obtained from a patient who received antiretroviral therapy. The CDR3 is CASSPRGVVSNQPQHF. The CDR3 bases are TGTGCCAGCAGCCCCCGGGGAGTGGTAAGCAATCAGCCCCAGCATTTT.